Reported below is one T cell receptor (beta chain). The CDR3 sequence is 14 residues long. CDR1 and CDR2 (germline): MNHNS, SASEGT. The J segment lost 1 base and the V segment lost 8 bases, leaving 7 bases of the junction unmatched. The sample originates from a study of CD8 T cells in Susac syndrome. CD8+ and CD4+ blood T cells underwent TCR beta sequencing. Roughly 0.45 to 1 ug RNA was reverse transcribed with random hexamers. Multiplex PCR with immunoSEQ amplified the TCR beta CDR3 across 54 Vbeta and 13 Jbeta. TCRdb reprocessed the immunoSEQ multiplex PCR reads via MiXCR and lists one record per CDR3 protein. Altogether 350,000 to 550,000 distinct CDR3 sequences are present, 85% being singletons, with the ten largest covering around 0.12%.

Sequences were obtained from CD8+ T cells from PBMCs. V gene TRBV6-1 combines with J gene TRBJ1-1; 7 bases fit TRBD1. This receptor was identified in a human donor with multiple sclerosis. CDR3 amino acids: CASSTTGPNTEAFF. CDR3 coding DNA: TGTGCCAGCTCAACGACAGGGCCGAACACTGAAGCTTTCTTT.